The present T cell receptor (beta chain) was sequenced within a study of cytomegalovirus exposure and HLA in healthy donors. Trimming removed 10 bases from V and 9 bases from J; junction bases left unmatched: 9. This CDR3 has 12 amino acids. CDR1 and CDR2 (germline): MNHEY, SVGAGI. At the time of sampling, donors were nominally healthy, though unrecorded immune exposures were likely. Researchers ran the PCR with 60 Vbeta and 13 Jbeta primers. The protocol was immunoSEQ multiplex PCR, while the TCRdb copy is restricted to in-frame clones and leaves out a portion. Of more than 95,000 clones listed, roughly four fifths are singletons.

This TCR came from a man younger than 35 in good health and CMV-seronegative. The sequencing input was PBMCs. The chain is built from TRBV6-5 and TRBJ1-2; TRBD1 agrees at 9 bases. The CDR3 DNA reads TGTGCCACGTATCCGGGACAGGGCCGCTACACCTTC. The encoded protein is CATYPGQGRYTF.